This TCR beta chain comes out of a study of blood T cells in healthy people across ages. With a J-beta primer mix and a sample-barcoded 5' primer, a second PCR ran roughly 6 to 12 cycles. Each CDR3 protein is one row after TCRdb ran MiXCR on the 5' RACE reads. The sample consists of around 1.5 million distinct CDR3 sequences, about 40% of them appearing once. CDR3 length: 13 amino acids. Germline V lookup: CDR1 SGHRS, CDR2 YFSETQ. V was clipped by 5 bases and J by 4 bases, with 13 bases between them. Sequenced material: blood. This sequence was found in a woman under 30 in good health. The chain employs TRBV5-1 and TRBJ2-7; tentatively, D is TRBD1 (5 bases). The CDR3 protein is CASRPDSRYEQYF. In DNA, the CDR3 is TGCGCCAGCAGACCTGACAGCAGATACGAGCAGTACTTC.